This T cell receptor beta chain was found in a study of post-analysis software for immune sequencing data. Study results and caveats: Clustering by F measure revealed strong co-clustering among samples prepared together in one batch. Controls had lower frequencies than patients of about five TRBV segments, which included TRBV5-6, TRBV5-1 and TRBV20-1. Controls' normalized Chao1 diversity significantly exceeded that of multiple sclerosis patients.

The sample holds a few counts of this clonotype. What it binds is not known. One junction end does not reproduce the germline sequence, and a read error may be involved. In germline, CDR1 is SGDLS, CDR2 YYNGEE. The CDR3 sequence is 17 residues long. Prepared TCR beta cDNA libraries contained unique molecular identifiers. MiXCR, applied by TCRdb to the PCR reads, yields one record per CDR3 protein. The table includes 400,000 to 500,000 distinct CDR3 sequences, 39% detected once. Sequenced sample: blood. This sequence originates from a girl between 2 and 10 years old with multiple sclerosis. V and J are TRBV9 and TRBJ2-1; the D is unclear. DNA for the CDR3: TGTGCCAGCAGCCCCCAAGAGAACTCCAACTCCTACAGTGAGCAGTTCTTC. It codes for CASSPQENSNSYSEQFF. Drawing the rest from reference TRBV9 and TRBJ2-1, the complete variable domain is DSGVTQTPKHLITATGQRVTLRCSPRSGDLSVYWYQQSLDQGLQFLIQYYNGEERAKGNILERFSAQQFPDLHSELNLSSLELGDSALYFCASSPQENSNSYSEQFFGPGTRLTVL.